The sequence of this T cell receptor beta chain was determined in a study of blood T cell repertoires in COVID-19. Looking at the study overall: T cells, B-cell-depleted T cells, or PBMCs supplied cDNA or gDNA.

The CDR3 contains 12 residues. Germline CDR1 MNHEY, CDR2 SVGAGI. The J segment lost 2 bases and the V segment lost 10 bases, leaving 4 bases of the junction unmatched. Exposed participants encountered a COVID-19 case during the 2 weeks preceding study entry. The table came from immunoSEQ multiplex PCR; TCRdb's copy has only in-frame clones and leaves some out. The sample consists of under 300,000 clones, 80% to 90% of them appearing once. This clone has a handful of counts. The sample comprised PBMCs or T cells enriched from blood (not recorded which). The sequence derives from a woman in her forties or fifties who had been exposed to COVID-19. The V gene is TRBV6-5, the J gene TRBJ1-1, with 7 positions matching TRBD1. The CDR3 spells CATRQGNTEAFF. CDR3 coding DNA: TGTGCCACACGACAGGGAAACACTGAAGCTTTCTTT.